This is a list of T cell receptor beta chains from one sample in a study of cytomegalovirus exposure and HLA in healthy donors. TCRdb's table, derived via immunoSEQ multiplex PCR, lists solely in-frame clones and lacks some. The sample has roughly 200,000 clones, 75% to 90% seen once; the top ten hold 1% to 1.5%. Sequenced input: PBMCs. These receptor sequences come from a man aged 30-40 years in good health and CMV-seronegative. Each CDR3 is given with its conserved first and last residue. Fields, in order: J gene, D gene, V gene, CDR3 protein. D genes are given only for firm matches.

TRBJ2-5 | TRBD2 | TRBV4-2 | CASSLNTPTSGDRETQYF
TRBJ2-7 | - | TRBV5-4 | CASSSTQGGEQYF
TRBJ1-6 | TRBD1 | TRBV13 | CASSLAQGNSPLHF
TRBJ2-5 | TRBD1 | TRBV28 | CASSVQGAQETQYF
TRBJ2-7 | - | TRBV27 | CASSLKRPGMTYEQYF
TRBJ2-5 | TRBD2 | TRBV11-2 | CASRSGGVLLGETQYF
TRBJ2-3 | TRBD1 | TRBV15 | CATSRATGGITDTQYF
TRBJ2-7 | TRBD1 | TRBV6-1 | CASTGDSFYEQYF
TRBJ1-3 | - | TRBV7-4 | CASSLRGGGSSGNTIYF
TRBJ1-2 | - | TRBV5-1 | CASSLLGDIGGYGYTF
TRBJ2-7 | TRBD1 | TRBV5-8 | CASSWLRDRGDEQYF
TRBJ2-7 | TRBD1 | TRBV28 | CASSRAGTGKLGEQYF
TRBJ2-5 | TRBD1 | TRBV28 | CASSSSGTGYQETQYF
TRBJ1-5 | - | TRBV5-1 | CASSFSGDGQPQHF
TRBJ2-5 | - | TRBV6-1 | CASSEGGQETQYF
TRBJ1-5 | - | TRBV6-5 | CASSYSLHNNQPQHF
TRBJ2-5 | - | TRBV5-1 | CASSSRGRETQYF
TRBJ2-1 | TRBD2 | TRBV5-1 | CVSSQGGLAAYNEQFF
TRBJ2-7 | - | TRBV19 | CASSISTMRSSYEQYF
TRBJ2-3 | TRBD1 | TRBV5-1 | CASSWGQGAGTDTQYF
TRBJ2-1 | TRBD1 | TRBV28 | CASRIPGQAYNEQFF
TRBJ2-1 | TRBD2 | TRBV7-9 | CASSHTSGRAGNEQFF
TRBJ2-4 | TRBD1 | TRBV7-2 | CASSSLGIRTGKNSQYF
TRBJ2-1 | TRBD2 | TRBV7-8 | CASSLGRTSGASGEQFF
TRBJ2-5 | - | TRBV2 | CASIAGFQETQYF
TRBJ2-3 | - | TRBV6-5 | CASRTAGTDTQYF
TRBJ2-7 | TRBD1 | TRBV28 | CASSFPTGGRNEQYF
TRBJ2-3 | - | TRBV2 | CASSASDTQYF
TRBJ1-6 | - | TRBV19 | CASATRQIYNSPLHF
TRBJ2-3 | TRBD2 | TRBV6-5 | CASSYSGLARDTQYF
TRBJ2-7 | - | TRBV5-1 | CASSLTGYEQYF
TRBJ2-7 | TRBD1 | TRBV28 | CASSLSLDRGTEQYF
TRBJ2-2 | - | TRBV30 | CAWSVRGTGELFF
TRBJ2-7 | TRBD2 | TRBV7-2 | CASSQGLAGGSSYEQYF
TRBJ2-2 | - | TRBV28 | CASRPRGVSFTGELFF
TRBJ1-2 | TRBD1 | TRBV4-1 | CASSQPGTGGKGDGYTF
TRBJ2-1 | TRBD2 | TRBV4-1 | CASSRNSGRGNNEQFF
TRBJ2-7 | - | TRBV30 | CAWGTQSYEQYF
TRBJ2-2 | TRBD2 | TRBV28 | CASSFGLENTGELFF
TRBJ2-1 | TRBD1 | TRBV6-1 | CASSAGQDNEQFF